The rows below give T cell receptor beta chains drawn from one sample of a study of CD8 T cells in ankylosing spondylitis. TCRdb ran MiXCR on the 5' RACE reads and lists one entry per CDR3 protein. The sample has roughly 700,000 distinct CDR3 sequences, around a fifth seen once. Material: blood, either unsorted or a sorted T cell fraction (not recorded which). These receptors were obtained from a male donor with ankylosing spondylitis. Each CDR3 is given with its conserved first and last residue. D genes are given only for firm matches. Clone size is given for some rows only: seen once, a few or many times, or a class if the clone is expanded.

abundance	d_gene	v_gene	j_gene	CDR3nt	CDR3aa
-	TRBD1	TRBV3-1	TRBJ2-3	TGTGCCAGCAGCCACATACGGGGACAGGGCTCGGATACGCAGTATTTT	CASSHIRGQGSDTQYF
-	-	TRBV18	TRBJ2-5	TGTGCCAGCTCACCAGCGCAGGGCTCTCCTAAGACCCAGTACTTC	CASSPAQGSPKTQYF
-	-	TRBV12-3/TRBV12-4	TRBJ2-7	TGTGCCAGCAGTCCGGGGACGGCTCGCAACGAGCAGTACTTC	CASSPGTARNEQYF
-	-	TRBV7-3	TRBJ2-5	TGTGCCAGCAGCTTACTAGGGATGTCCCAAGAGACCCAGTACTTC	CASSLLGMSQETQYF
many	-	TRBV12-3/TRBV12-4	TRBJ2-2	TGTGCCAGCAGTTTTCGCGCCGGGGAGCTGTTTTTT	CASSFRAGELFF
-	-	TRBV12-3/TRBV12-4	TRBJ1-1	TGTGCCAGCAGTTTGGGGGGTCGGAGCACTGAAGCTTTCTTT	CASSLGGRSTEAFF
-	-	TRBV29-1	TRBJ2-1	TGCAGCGCCACGGGTGGACCCGGGTCATTGAATGAGCAGTTCTTC	CSATGGPGSLNEQFF
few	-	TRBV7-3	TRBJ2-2	TGTGCCAGCAGCTTATTTGGCAGAATGTCGGCCGGGGAGCTGTTTTTT	CASSLFGRMSAGELFF
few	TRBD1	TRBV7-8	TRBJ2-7	TGTGCCAGCAGCTTCAGTATGCGGGGTCGATTGGGACAGGGCTACGAGCAGTACTTC	CASSFSMRGRLGQGYEQYF
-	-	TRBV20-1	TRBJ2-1	TGCAGTGGGGGGGGCGACTCCTACAATGAGCAGTTCTTC	CSGGGDSYNEQFF
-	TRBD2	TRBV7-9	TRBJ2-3	TGTGCCAGCAGCTATCTAGCGGGAGCGTCAGATACGCAGTATTTT	CASSYLAGASDTQYF
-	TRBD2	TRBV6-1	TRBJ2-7	TGTGCCAGCAGCTGGACTAGCGACTCCTACGAGCAGTACTTC	CASSWTSDSYEQYF
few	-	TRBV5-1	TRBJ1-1	TGCGCCAGCAGCTTGACTCCGGCACCGGGCACTGAAGCTTTCTTT	CASSLTPAPGTEAFF
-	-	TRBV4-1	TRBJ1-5	TGCGCCAGCAGCCAACAGGTCCCGGCAGGTCAGCCCCAGCATTTT	CASSQQVPAGQPQHF
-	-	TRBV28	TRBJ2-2	TGTGCCAGCGACGGATCGAACACCGGGGAGCTGTTTTTT	CASDGSNTGELFF
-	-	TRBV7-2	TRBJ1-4	TGTGCCAGCAGCCCCAGCGGCAGGGAAAATGAAAAACTGTTTTTT	CASSPSGRENEKLFF
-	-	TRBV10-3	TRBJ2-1	TGTGCCATTCAACAGGGAGGGCCCTACAATGAGCAGTTCTTC	CAIQQGGPYNEQFF
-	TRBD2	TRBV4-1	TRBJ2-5	TGCGCCAGCAGCCTCCTAAAGGGCGGGGGTGAGGAGACCCAGTACTTC	CASSLLKGGGEETQYF
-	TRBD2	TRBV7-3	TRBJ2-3	TGTGCCAGCAGCCCCAGCGGGGTTAGCACAGATACGCAGTATTTT	CASSPSGVSTDTQYF
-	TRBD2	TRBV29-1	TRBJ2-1	TGCAGCGTTGGGTATCTAGCGGGAACCGCCTACAATGAGCAGTTCTTC	CSVGYLAGTAYNEQFF
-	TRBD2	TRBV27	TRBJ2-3	TGTGCCAGCAGCTTTAGCGGGGGGCACACAGATACGCAGTATTTT	CASSFSGGHTDTQYF
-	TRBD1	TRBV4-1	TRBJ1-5	TGCGCCAGCAGCCAAGGACCGGGACAGGCCAGGAATCAGCCCCAGCATTTT	CASSQGPGQARNQPQHF
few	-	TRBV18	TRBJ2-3	TGTGCCAGCTCACTCTATCGACAGCCAGATACGCAGTATTTT	CASSLYRQPDTQYF
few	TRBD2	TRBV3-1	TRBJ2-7	TGTGCCAGCACCGCGACTAGCGGGAGTTCCGAGCAGTACTTC	CASTATSGSSEQYF